These T cell receptor beta chains were read from a single sample in a study of response to subunit inactivated influenza vaccine. TCRdb re-analysed the RT-PCR reads in MiXCR, keeping a single row per CDR3 protein. The repertoire consists of some 800,000 distinct CDR3 sequences, with less than 25% occurring once and the leading ten covering roughly 10%. Sequenced here: PBMCs from blood, sampled about 5 days after vaccination. These receptors originate from a man aged 50-59 years who received an inactivated influenza vaccine. Both conserved end residues are part of each CDR3. The D gene is left open where the match is weak. Only part of the rows carry a size: once, few, many, or a class if the clone is expanded.

j_call	clone_size	d_call	v_call	cdr3_aa	cdr3_nt
TRBJ2-1	NA	TRBD2	TRBV9	CASTIGTSGNNEQFF	TGTGCCAGCACCATCGGGACTAGCGGGAACAATGAGCAGTTCTTC
TRBJ2-1	few	TRBD2	TRBV6-2/TRBV6-3	CASSYGSVAGAEQFF	TGTGCCAGCAGTTACGGATCGGTAGCGGGAGCTGAGCAGTTCTTC
TRBJ2-6	few	NA	TRBV11-2	CASSLVWALTSSGANVLTF	TGTGCCAGCAGCTTAGTCTGGGCCCTCACCAGCTCTGGGGCCAACGTCCTGACTTTC
TRBJ2-1	NA	TRBD2	TRBV27	CASSPGGLAVLSSYNEQFF	TGTGCCAGCAGTCCCGGTGGACTAGCGGTCCTGAGCTCCTACAATGAGCAGTTCTTC
TRBJ2-1	NA	NA	TRBV4-1	CASSQDGRNEQFF	TGCGCCAGCAGCCAAGATGGGAGGAATGAGCAGTTCTTC
TRBJ2-1	NA	TRBD2	TRBV20-1	CSALSPASGSTYEQFF	TGCAGTGCCCTTTCTCCGGCTAGCGGGAGTACTTATGAGCAGTTCTTC
TRBJ2-2	few	NA	TRBV5-1	CASSQAPLTGNTGELFF	TGCGCCAGCTCCCAGGCCCCTCTAACAGGGAACACCGGGGAGCTGTTTTTT
TRBJ2-1	NA	NA	TRBV27	CASSAQAVSSYNEQFF	TGTGCCAGCAGTGCCCAAGCGGTTAGCTCCTACAATGAGCAGTTCTTC
TRBJ1-2	many	NA	TRBV5-1	CASSRGTNPGYTF	TGCGCCAGCAGCCGGGGAACTAACCCTGGCTACACCTTC
TRBJ1-4	few	NA	TRBV12-3/TRBV12-4	CASSLGGGLFF	TGTGCCAGCAGTTTGGGAGGTGGTCTGTTTTTT
TRBJ2-1	NA	NA	TRBV21-1	CASSKSRGVRAAAYNEQFF	TGTGCCAGCAGCAAGTCCCGGGGTGTGAGGGCAGCAGCCTACAATGAGCAGTTCTTC
TRBJ1-2	few	NA	TRBV20-1	CSAPQPGSPYGYTF	TGCAGTGCTCCCCAGCCCGGAAGTCCCTATGGCTACACCTTC
TRBJ2-7	many	TRBD2	TRBV20-1	CSARTSGSYEQYF	TGCAGCGCTCGGACTAGCGGGAGTTACGAGCAGTACTTC
TRBJ2-7	NA	TRBD2	TRBV7-2	CASSSRTSGSYSYEQYF	TGTGCCAGCAGCTCGAGGACTAGCGGGTCCTACTCCTACGAGCAGTACTTC
TRBJ2-5	few	TRBD2	TRBV7-2	CASSLAHQQRGTQYF	TGTGCCAGCAGCTTAGCACACCAACAGCGGGGGACCCAGTACTTC
TRBJ1-1	NA	TRBD1	TRBV14	CASSQDDRVGTEAFF	TGTGCCAGCAGCCAAGACGACAGGGTTGGAACTGAAGCTTTCTTT
TRBJ2-3	few	TRBD2	TRBV12-3/TRBV12-4	CASSPSSGFTDTQYF	TGTGCCAGCAGTCCCTCTAGCGGTTTCACAGATACGCAGTATTTT
TRBJ2-5	NA	NA	TRBV6-1	CASSEAGVETQYF	TGTGCCAGCAGTGAAGCCGGGGTAGAGACCCAGTACTTC
TRBJ2-1	few	TRBD2	TRBV7-6	CASSLGSSGIYNEQFF	TGTGCCAGCAGCTTAGGGTCTAGCGGAATCTACAATGAGCAGTTCTTC
TRBJ1-2	many	NA	TRBV4-3	CASSQEGGRSYGYTF	TGCGCCAGCAGCCAAGAAGGTGGCAGGAGCTATGGCTACACCTTC
TRBJ2-7	NA	NA	TRBV18	CASSTIGTSVDEQYF	TGTGCCAGCTCAACGATAGGGACCTCCGTGGACGAGCAGTACTTC
TRBJ1-1	NA	NA	TRBV4-2	CASSQDRIGTEAFF	TGTGCCAGCAGCCAAGATCGCATTGGTACTGAAGCTTTCTTT
TRBJ2-7	NA	NA	TRBV7-9	CASSPFGQGNPYEQYF	TGTGCCAGCAGCCCCTTCGGCCAGGGGAACCCCTACGAGCAGTACTTC
TRBJ2-1	NA	NA	TRBV12-3/TRBV12-4	CASSLVTVNNEQFF	TGTGCCAGCAGTTTAGTGACAGTAAACAATGAGCAGTTCTTC
TRBJ2-7	NA	NA	TRBV20-1	CSASGTSSSYEQYF	TGCAGTGCGTCCGGGACTTCAAGCTCCTACGAGCAGTACTTC
TRBJ1-1	NA	TRBD1	TRBV6-1	CASRTGGESEAFF	TGTGCCAGCCGGACAGGGGGCGAATCTGAAGCTTTCTTT
TRBJ2-1	few	TRBD2	TRBV20-1	CSARDSTSGRNEQFF	TGCAGTGCTAGAGATAGCACTAGCGGCCGCAATGAGCAGTTCTTC
TRBJ1-3	NA	TRBD1	TRBV6-5	CASSWGQAGNTIYF	TGTGCCAGCAGTTGGGGACAGGCTGGAAACACCATATATTTT
TRBJ1-2	NA	NA	TRBV7-2	CASSLSSAQTAHGYTF	TGTGCCAGCAGCTTATCTTCGGCCCAAACCGCCCATGGCTACACCTTC
TRBJ1-1	NA	NA	TRBV28	CASRIGRVGEAFF	TGTGCCAGCAGGATCGGGAGGGTCGGCGAAGCTTTCTTT
TRBJ2-2	few	NA	TRBV11-2	CASSLLFGGELFF	TGTGCCAGCAGCTTATTGTTTGGCGGGGAGCTGTTTTTT
TRBJ2-1	NA	NA	TRBV10-3	CAIRAGTGRLNEQFF	TGTGCCATCAGGGCCGGGACTGGAAGATTAAATGAGCAGTTCTTC
TRBJ2-3	many	NA	TRBV29-1	CSVARDTQYF	TGCAGCGTTGCAAGGGATACGCAGTATTTT
TRBJ1-5	few	TRBD1	TRBV4-2	CASSQGQGASQPQHF	TGTGCCAGCAGCCAAGGACAGGGGGCCTCCCAGCCCCAGCATTTT
TRBJ2-3	NA	NA	TRBV12-3/TRBV12-4	CASSPFVGTDTQYF	TGTGCCAGCAGCCCATTTGTCGGGACCGATACGCAGTATTTT
TRBJ2-5	NA	NA	TRBV12-3/TRBV12-4	CASSRKGSGAWFGETQYF	TGTGCCAGCAGTCGGAAAGGGTCAGGGGCATGGTTTGGAGAGACCCAGTACTTC
TRBJ2-5	NA	NA	TRBV7-2	CASGFGEETQYF	TGTGCCAGCGGGTTCGGGGAAGAGACCCAGTACTTC
TRBJ2-2	NA	TRBD1	TRBV20-1	CSAEFGDRDYGELFF	TGCAGTGCAGAGTTTGGGGACAGGGATTACGGGGAGCTGTTTTTT
TRBJ2-4	NA	NA	TRBV11-2	CASRPLVVKNIQYF	TGTGCCAGCAGGCCCTTGGTGGTCAAAAACATTCAGTACTTC
TRBJ2-7	NA	NA	TRBV11-2	CASAQAIPNEQYF	TGTGCCAGCGCACAGGCTATCCCCAACGAGCAGTACTTC
TRBJ2-3	many	NA	TRBV7-2	CASSLVALASTDTQYF	TGTGCCAGCAGCTTAGTCGCGCTGGCTAGCACAGATACGCAGTATTTT
TRBJ2-2	NA	NA	TRBV28	CASSNNRENTGELFF	TGTGCCAGCAGCAATAACAGGGAGAACACCGGGGAGCTGTTTTTT
TRBJ1-1	many	NA	TRBV20-1	CSARGPRRNTEAFF	TGCAGTGCTAGAGGCCCGCGGCGGAACACTGAAGCTTTCTTT
TRBJ2-5	few	NA	TRBV4-1	CASSQDWGAETQYF	TGCGCCAGCAGCCAAGATTGGGGTGCGGAGACCCAGTACTTC
TRBJ1-1	NA	TRBD1	TRBV7-9	CASSPRQGLAFF	TGTGCCAGCAGCCCTCGACAGGGCCTGGCTTTCTTT
TRBJ2-5	few	NA	TRBV9	CASSLSPFGGLETQYF	TGTGCCAGCAGCTTATCGCCTTTCGGGGGGCTAGAGACCCAGTACTTC
TRBJ1-5	NA	NA	TRBV28	CASITSSRGQPQHF	TGTGCCAGCATTACCAGCTCACGGGGTCAGCCCCAGCATTTT
TRBJ2-1	NA	NA	TRBV4-3	CASSQDRGDSYNEQFF	TGCGCCAGCAGCCAAGATAGGGGGGACTCCTACAATGAGCAGTTCTTC
TRBJ1-2	few	NA	TRBV30	CAWSGLADHYGYTF	TGTGCCTGGAGCGGTCTCGCGGACCACTATGGCTACACCTTC
TRBJ2-2	NA	NA	TRBV29-1	CSVLVSNTGELFF	TGCAGCGTTTTGGTCAGTAACACCGGGGAGCTGTTTTTT
TRBJ1-5	NA	NA	TRBV20-1	CSAAGVSNQPQHF	TGCAGTGCGGCTGGGGTAAGCAATCAGCCCCAGCATTTT
TRBJ2-7	NA	TRBD1	TRBV4-2	CASSPRDRGPYEQYF	TGTGCCAGCAGCCCTCGGGACAGGGGGCCTTACGAGCAGTACTTC
TRBJ2-3	few	NA	TRBV6-5	CASSSMGGNHTDTQYF	TGTGCCAGCAGTTCCATGGGGGGCAATCACACAGATACGCAGTATTTT
TRBJ1-2	NA	NA	TRBV28	CATFYGPTYGYTF	TGTGCCACCTTTTACGGGCCGACGTATGGCTACACCTTC